Sequencing of this T cell receptor (beta chain) was carried out in a study of identical twins. Study-wide findings and caveats: Abundant beta clonotypes from cord blood had fewer insertions, unlike memory repertoires, which showed none.

MiXCR was run by TCRdb on the 5' RACE reads, yielding one entry per CDR3 protein. The sample carries some 900,000 distinct CDR3 sequences, approximately 13% recorded once. This clonotype was picked up a small number of times. The antigen is unknown. A junction end diverges from the germline sequence, so it may reflect a read error. Germline V gene data show CDR1 as KGHSH and CDR2 as LQKENI. The length of the CDR3 is 14 residues. The sample also formed part of further work on yellow fever vaccine responses in identical twins.

The chain carries TRBV18 and TRBJ1-2, with D possibly being TRBD1 (6 bases). The sample consisted of PBMCs. The TCR was taken from a woman aged 18-35 years in good health. The CDR3 sequence: CASSGMGQGNAMYF. The DNA for the CDR3 is TGTGCCAGCTCAGGCATGGGGCAGGGGAACGCTATGTACTTC. Combining the CDR3 with reference TRBV18 and TRBJ1-2 gives the whole variable domain NAGVMQNPRHLVRRRGQEARLRCSPMKGHSHVYWYRQLPEEGLKFMVYLQKENIIDESGMPKERFSAEFPKEGPSILRIQQVVRGDSAAYFCASSGMGQGNAMYFGSGTRLTVV.